There are a few counts of the clone carrying this TCR beta chain. Assay used: immunoSEQ multiplex PCR; TCRdb lists only in-frame clones, some missing. Of around 50,000 clones listed, about 78% were seen once; the top ten hold 5.8%. Trimming removed 0 bases from V and 0 bases from J, with 13 bases in between. This CDR3 region has 16 residues. Germline V gene lookup returns CDR1 SGHKS and CDR2 YYEKEE (reference sequence). The study recruited people aged about 18 to 89 years across around 24 US areas. These data belong to a study of blood T cell repertoires in COVID-19. This chain joins TRBV5-5 and TRBJ2-7; D might be TRBD2 (5 bases). This TCR came from a woman aged 45-60 years with acute COVID-19. Sequenced: PBMCs or T cells enriched from blood (not recorded which). This CDR3 reads CASSLGNMGSSYEQYF. The CDR3 region has the DNA TGTGCCAGCAGCTTGGGTAATATGGGGAGCTCCTACGAGCAGTACTTC. Variable domain in full (rest from reference TRBV5-5 and TRBJ2-7): DAGVTQSPTHLIKTRGQQVTLRCSPISGHKSVSWYQQVLGQGPQFIFQYYEKEERGRGNFPDRFSARQFPNYSSELNVNALLLGDSALYLCASSLGNMGSSYEQYFGPGTRLTVT.